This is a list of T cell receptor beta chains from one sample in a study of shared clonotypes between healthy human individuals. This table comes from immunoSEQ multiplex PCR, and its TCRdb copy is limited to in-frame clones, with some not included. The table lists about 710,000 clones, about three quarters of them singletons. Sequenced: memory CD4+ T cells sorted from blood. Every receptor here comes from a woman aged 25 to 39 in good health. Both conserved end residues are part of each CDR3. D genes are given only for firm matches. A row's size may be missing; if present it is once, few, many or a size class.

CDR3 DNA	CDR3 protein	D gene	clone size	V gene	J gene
TGTGCCAGTAGTATTAGGTACATGTCCTACGAGCAGTACTTC	CASSIRYMSYEQYF	.	.	TRBV19	TRBJ2-7
TGCGCCAGCAGCCGAGAGACAGGTTCTGGGGCCAACGTCCTGACTTTC	CASSRETGSGANVLTF	.	.	TRBV5-1	TRBJ2-6
TGTGCCAGCAGTTTCTCAACAGGACAGGGATGGACTGAAGCTTTCTTT	CASSFSTGQGWTEAFF	TRBD1	.	TRBV28	TRBJ1-1
TGTGCCAGCCTCCGTCGGGACGGTTCCTACGAGCAGTACTTC	CASLRRDGSYEQYF	.	.	TRBV6-4	TRBJ2-7
TGTGCCAGCATACCGCTGAGGGCTAAGAACACTGAAGCTTTCTTT	CASIPLRAKNTEAFF	.	.	TRBV7-9	TRBJ1-1
TGTGCCAGCAGTGAACATCCCCGGATAGCCAAAAACATTCAGTACTTC	CASSEHPRIAKNIQYF	.	once	TRBV2	TRBJ2-4
TGTGCCAGCAGCGGGACTAGCGGGAGTGAGCAGTACTTC	CASSGTSGSEQYF	TRBD2	.	TRBV2	TRBJ2-7
TGTGCCAGCAGCCAAGAAGGGGTAAGAGACACTGAAGCTTTCTTT	CASSQEGVRDTEAFF	.	.	TRBV14	TRBJ1-1
TGTGCCAGCAAAATAGGGGCGGAGGGGTTAGGGGAGCAGTTCTTC	CASKIGAEGLGEQFF	.	.	TRBV2	TRBJ2-1
TGTGCCAGTAGTATAGATGTCCCCCAGAGGGTTGGGGCCAACGTCCTGACTTTC	CASSIDVPQRVGANVLTF	.	few	TRBV19	TRBJ2-6
TGTGCCAGCAGCCTGTACACGGCCGCAAACAATCAGCCCCAGCATTTT	CASSLYTAANNQPQHF	.	.	TRBV7-9	TRBJ1-5
TGTGCCAGCAGTAGATTCGGGTTCGGCAATCAGCCCCAGCATTTT	CASSRFGFGNQPQHF	.	.	TRBV28	TRBJ1-5
TGCGCCAGCAGTCAATTCGCTTCAGGGAAGCTGGACTATGGCTACACCTTC	CASSQFASGKLDYGYTF	.	.	TRBV23-1	TRBJ1-2
TGTGCCAGCAGCAAAGGCCCAGACAACTATGGCTACACCTTC	CASSKGPDNYGYTF	.	.	TRBV21-1	TRBJ1-2
TGTGCCAGCAGGATGGGGCTAGCGGGAGCTGGCGGGGAGCTGTTTTTT	CASRMGLAGAGGELFF	TRBD2	.	TRBV2	TRBJ2-2
TGTGCCAGCAGCTTAGACGTCCCCACTGAAGCTTTCTTT	CASSLDVPTEAFF	.	.	TRBV11-2	TRBJ1-1
TGCGCCAGCAGTGAGGTTGCGGGTCAGAGCGGGGAGCTGTTTTTT	CASSEVAGQSGELFF	.	few	TRBV10-2	TRBJ2-2
TGTGCCAGCAGCCCCCGGGGAAAAGTCAATCAGCCCCAGCATTTT	CASSPRGKVNQPQHF	.	many	TRBV21-1	TRBJ1-5
TGTGCCAGCAGTTCGCAGGGGGCCCTTTCCTACGAGCAGTACTTC	CASSSQGALSYEQYF	TRBD1	once	TRBV7-2	TRBJ2-7
TGTGCCAGCAGTTTAGGATCTCTCTCTGGGGCCAACGTCCTGACTTTC	CASSLGSLSGANVLTF	.	.	TRBV27	TRBJ2-6
TGCGCCAGCAGCCGCGGAACAGAAGCCGAGTTCACGCAAGAGACCCAGTACTTC	CASSRGTEAEFTQETQYF	.	.	TRBV5-1	TRBJ2-5
TGCGCCAGCAGCCAACGGGGGAGTGGCACAGATACGCAGTATTTT	CASSQRGSGTDTQYF	.	.	TRBV4-1	TRBJ2-3
TGTGCCAGCATCCCCAAGGCGAACAATGAGCAGTTCTTC	CASIPKANNEQFF	.	.	TRBV7-9	TRBJ2-1
TGTGCCAGCAGCCCGAGGAGGGCGGAGACCCAGTACTTC	CASSPRRAETQYF	.	.	TRBV7-6	TRBJ2-5
TGTGCCAGCAGCCTGACTAGCGGCCCCGGGGAGCTGTTTTTT	CASSLTSGPGELFF	TRBD2	.	TRBV27	TRBJ2-2
TGTGCCAGCAGCTTAACCTTACTAGCCCAACAAGAGACCCAGTACTTC	CASSLTLLAQQETQYF	.	.	TRBV7-2	TRBJ2-5
TGCGCCAGCAGCCCACGGACTAGCGGGACCGGGAGTGATACGCAGTATTTT	CASSPRTSGTGSDTQYF	TRBD2	.	TRBV4-1	TRBJ2-3